Below are 28 T cell receptor beta chains sequenced from a single sample in a study of T cells expressing NK-cell markers. TCRdb reprocessed the 5' RACE reads, keeping one entry per CDR3 protein, no DNA. The listing contains 90,000 to 130,000 distinct CDR3 sequences. The sample consisted of blood T cells: a sorted CD56 or NKG2C T cell subset, CD4+ or CD8+ T cells, or bulk PBMC T cells (not recorded which). Receptors originate from a woman aged 18 to 75 in good health.

CDR3 protein: CASSLPPGQGNTEAFF. The gene calls are TRBV12-3 or TRBV12-4 and TRBJ1-1; TCRdb's assignment of TRBD1 cannot be checked, as there is no DNA. The CDR3 consists of 16 residues.

The genes are TRBV20-1 and TRBJ1-6. CDR3 size: 13 residues. CDR1 is DFQATT and CDR2 is SNEGSKA in the germline V gene (reference sequence). The CDR3 here is CSARDSGNSPLHF.

The rearrangement joins TRBV7-2 to TRBJ2-4; no DNA is available, so the TRBD1 call from TCRdb remains unchecked. This CDR3 spans 15 amino acids. Germline assignment: CDR1 SGHTA and CDR2 FQGNSA. The CDR3 protein is CASSHHRGEENIQYF.

The chain employs TRBV28 and TRBJ2-6; TCRdb gives TRBD2 as the D gene, but with no DNA this cannot be confirmed. CDR3 size: 17 residues. Germline-derived CDR1 and CDR2 are MDHEN and SYDVKM. The CDR3 loop reads CASSPASILSGANVLTF.

The genes are TRBV4-1 and TRBJ1-6. This CDR3 has 16 amino acids. Germline V lookup: CDR1 MGHRA, CDR2 YSYEKL. The CDR3 is CASSPVGRRDNSPLHF.

V gene TRBV20-1 combines with J gene TRBJ1-5; TCRdb proposes TRBD1, but this gene call is untestable without DNA. This CDR3 has 13 residues. Per germline, CDR1 DFQATT and CDR2 SNEGSKA (reference sequence). CDR3: CSAIGTDNQPQHF.

The chain recombines TRBV7-6 with TRBJ2-1; TCRdb calls TRBD2, which cannot be checked without DNA. Germline lookup yields CDR1 SGHVS and CDR2 FNYEAQ. CDR3 length equals 16 residues. The CDR3 spells CASSLAVGGLYNEQFF.

The chain is built from TRBV4-2 and TRBJ2-5; TCRdb indicates TRBD2, and absent DNA this call remains unverified. This CDR3 region has 16 residues. Germline CDR1 and CDR2: LGHNA and YNFKEQ. This CDR3 reads CASSQDLDLPQETQYF.

V and J are TRBV6-2 or TRBV6-3 and TRBJ2-7; TCRdb's D call, TRBD2, is unchecked because there is no DNA. CDR3 size: 17 residues. Germline loops: CDR1 MNHEY, CDR2 SVGEGT. The chain's CDR3 is CASSSPLMLAGGYEQYF.

The rearrangement uses TRBV28 and TRBJ2-5; TCRdb lists TRBD1, though no DNA is available to test this call. Germline V lookup: CDR1 MDHEN, CDR2 SYDVKM. The CDR3 extends over 14 amino acids. The CDR3 loop reads CATNRDRGFTTQYF.

V gene TRBV20-1 combines with J gene TRBJ1-1. Per germline, CDR1 DFQATT and CDR2 SNEGSKA (reference sequence). CDR3 length: 11 amino acids. The CDR3 is CSARQAAEAFF.

V is TRBV29-1 and J is TRBJ2-2; TCRdb reports TRBD2, a call that lacks DNA to check it against. CDR3 length: 13 amino acids. The germline V gene encodes CDR1 SQVTM and CDR2 ANQGSEA. The CDR3 reads CSVSGSLAGELFF.

V gene TRBV28 combines with J gene TRBJ2-5. The CDR3 contains 11 residues. Germline V gene lookup returns CDR1 MDHEN and CDR2 SYDVKM. CDR3 amino acids: CASSFVETQYF.

This chain uses TRBV7-9 with TRBJ2-1; TCRdb gives TRBD2 as the D gene, but with no DNA this cannot be confirmed. The CDR3 length is 15 residues. Germline assignment: CDR1 SEHNR and CDR2 FQNEAQ (reference sequence). The CDR3 reads CASNSGLARYNEQFF.

The chain carries TRBV9 and TRBJ2-1; TCRdb's D call of TRBD2 is untestable without DNA. Looked up from germline, CDR1 is SGDLS and CDR2 is YYNGEE. The CDR3 contains 16 residues. The CDR3 sequence: CASSATSGVSYNEQFF.

The rearrangement joins TRBV6-1 to TRBJ2-3; the D call from TCRdb, TRBD2, cannot be confirmed without DNA. The CDR3 runs to 15 residues. Germline loops: CDR1 MNHNS, CDR2 SASEGT. The chain's CDR3 is CASSPGGADTDTQYF.

The gene calls are TRBV14 and TRBJ2-3; TCRdb names TRBD2, which stays unverified in the absence of DNA. There are 15 residues in the CDR3. Germline V CDR1 and CDR2: SGHDN, FVKESK. The CDR3 loop is CASSPFGGGTDTQYF.

This rearrangement joins TRBV12-3 or TRBV12-4 to TRBJ1-5; TCRdb calls TRBD1, which cannot be checked without DNA. The CDR3 spans 15 residues. The chain's CDR3 is CASSPMTGAVEPQHF.

This rearrangement joins TRBV12-3 or TRBV12-4 to TRBJ1-2; without DNA, the TCRdb call of TRBD1 cannot be checked. This CDR3 region has 13 residues. The CDR3: CASSIGGGYGYTF.

This sequence joins TRBV12-3 or TRBV12-4 and TRBJ1-1. The CDR3 sequence is 13 residues long. This CDR3 reads CASSSKMNTEAFF.

The rearrangement links TRBV27 to TRBJ2-7; TCRdb reports TRBD1, a call that lacks DNA to check it against. The CDR3 extends over 16 amino acids. Germline loops: CDR1 MNHEY, CDR2 SMNVEV (reference sequence). CDR3 in amino acids: CASSFMSGGVSYEQYF.

CDR3 amino acids: CASTSSGTSGGDTQYF. This rearrangement joins TRBV25-1 to TRBJ2-3; TCRdb calls TRBD2, which cannot be checked without DNA. In germline, CDR1 is MGHDK, CDR2 SYGVNS. The CDR3 is made up of 16 amino acids.

The chain couples TRBV10-2 to TRBJ2-2; TCRdb proposes TRBD1, but this gene call is untestable without DNA. CDR3 length: 16 residues. Germline lookup yields CDR1 WSHSY and CDR2 SAAADI. The CDR3 loop reads CASSGSGRESPGELFF.

V is TRBV19 and J is TRBJ1-1. CDR1 and CDR2 from the germline V gene are LNHDA and SQIVND (reference sequence). This CDR3 is 14 amino acids long. This chain's CDR3 is CASSISSLGTEAFF.

V is TRBV28 and J is TRBJ2-5; TCRdb's D call, TRBD1, is unchecked because there is no DNA. CDR1 and CDR2 (germline): MDHEN, SYDVKM. CDR3 length: 16 amino acids. CDR3 amino acids: CASSKGTVRDQETQYF.

The CDR3 spells CASSKALKEGAAKNIQYF. V is TRBV21-1 and J is TRBJ2-4; the D gene TCRdb calls, TRBD1, cannot be checked with no DNA. TRBV21-1 is a documented pseudogene. The CDR3 spans 18 residues.

This chain uses TRBV20-1 with TRBJ2-7; TCRdb designates TRBD1, a call that cannot be tested without DNA. The CDR3 is made up of 12 amino acids. The germline gives CDR1 DFQATT, CDR2 SNEGSKA (reference sequence). The chain's CDR3 is CSASAGGDEQYF.

The chain is built from TRBV27 and TRBJ2-1; the TCRdb D gene call, TRBD2, has no DNA to confirm it. Germline values: CDR1 MNHEY, CDR2 SMNVEV (reference sequence). The CDR3 runs to 15 residues. CDR3 amino acids: CASTPGLAGTNEQFF.